This TCR beta chain was sequenced in a study of blood T cell repertoires in COVID-19. About the study: T cells, B-cell-depleted T cells, or PBMCs provided the cDNA or gDNA that served as material.

This clone was counted once. The CDR3 has 16 amino acids. The germline gives CDR1 LNHDA, CDR2 SQIVND (reference sequence). V dropped 4 bases and J dropped 0 bases, with 13 bases sitting between them. Only in-frame clones appear in the TCRdb table, and some are missing; sequencing was by immunoSEQ multiplex PCR. The sample has more than 250,000 clones, more than 70% seen once. The sequenced sample consisted of peripheral blood. V gene TRBV19 combines with J gene TRBJ2-1; the D is unclear. This TCR was recovered from a woman aged 45-65 years with acute or convalescent COVID-19. The CDR3: CASSTKSVSSYNEQFF. The CDR3 DNA sequence: TGTGCCAGTAGTACTAAGAGCGTCAGCTCCTACAATGAGCAGTTCTTC.